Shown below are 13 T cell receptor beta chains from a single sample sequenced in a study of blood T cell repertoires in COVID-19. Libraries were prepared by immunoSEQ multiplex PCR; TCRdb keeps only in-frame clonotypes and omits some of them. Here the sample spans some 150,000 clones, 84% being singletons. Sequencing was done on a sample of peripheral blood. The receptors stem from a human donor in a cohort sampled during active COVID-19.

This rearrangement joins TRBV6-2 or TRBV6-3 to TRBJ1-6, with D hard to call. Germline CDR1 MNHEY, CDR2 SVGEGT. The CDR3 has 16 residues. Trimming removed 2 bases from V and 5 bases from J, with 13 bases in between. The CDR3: CASSYPPGRDNSPLHF. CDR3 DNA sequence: TGTGCCAGCAGTTACCCACCGGGGAGAGATAATTCACCCCTCCACTTT.

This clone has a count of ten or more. The CDR3 DNA reads TGCGCCAGCAGCTTGGACAGGGCCCTAACCTACGAGCAGTACTTC. Translated: CASSLDRALTYEQYF. This chain uses TRBV5-1 with TRBJ2-7; D is perhaps TRBD1 (6 bases). Trimming pared 0 bases from V and 2 bases from J, leaving 12 bases between. The CDR3 contains 15 residues. CDR1 and CDR2 from the germline V gene are SGHRS and YFSETQ.

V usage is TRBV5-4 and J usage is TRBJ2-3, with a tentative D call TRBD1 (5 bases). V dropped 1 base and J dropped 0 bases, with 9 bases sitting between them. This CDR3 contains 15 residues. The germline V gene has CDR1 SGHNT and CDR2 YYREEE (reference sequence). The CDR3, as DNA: TGTGCCAGCAGCTTGAACAGGCCTAGCACAGATACGCAGTATTTT. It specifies CASSLNRPSTDTQYF. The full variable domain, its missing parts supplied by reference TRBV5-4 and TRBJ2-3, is ETGVTQSPTHLIKTRGQQVTLRCSSQSGHNTVSWYQQALGQGPQFIFQYYREEENGRGNFPPRFSGLQFPNYSSELNVNALELDDSALYLCASSLNRPSTDTQYFGPGTRLTVL.

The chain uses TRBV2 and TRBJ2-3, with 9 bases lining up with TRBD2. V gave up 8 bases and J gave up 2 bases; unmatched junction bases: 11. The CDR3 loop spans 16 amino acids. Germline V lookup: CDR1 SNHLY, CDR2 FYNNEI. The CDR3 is CASLPIGTSPTDTQYF. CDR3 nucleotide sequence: TGTGCCAGCCTCCCCATTGGGACTAGCCCCACAGATACGCAGTATTTT. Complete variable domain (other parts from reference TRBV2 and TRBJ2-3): EPEVTQTPSHQVTQMGQEVILRCVPISNHLYFYWYRQILGQKVEFLVSFYNNEISEKSEIFDDQFSVERPDGSNFTLKIRSTKLEDSAMYFCASLPIGTSPTDTQYFGPGTRLTVL.

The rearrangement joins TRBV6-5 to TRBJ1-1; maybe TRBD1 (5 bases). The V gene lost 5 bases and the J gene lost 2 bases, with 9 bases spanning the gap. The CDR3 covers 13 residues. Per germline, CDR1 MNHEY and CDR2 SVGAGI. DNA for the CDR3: TGTGCCAGCAGTCGACAGATTAACACTGAAGCTTTCTTT. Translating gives CASSRQINTEAFF.

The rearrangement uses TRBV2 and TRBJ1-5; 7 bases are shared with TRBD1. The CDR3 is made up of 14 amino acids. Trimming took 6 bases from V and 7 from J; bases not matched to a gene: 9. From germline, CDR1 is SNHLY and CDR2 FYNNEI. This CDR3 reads CASSLDRDGQPQHF. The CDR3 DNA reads TGTGCCAGCAGCTTAGACAGGGACGGCCAGCCCCAGCATTTT.

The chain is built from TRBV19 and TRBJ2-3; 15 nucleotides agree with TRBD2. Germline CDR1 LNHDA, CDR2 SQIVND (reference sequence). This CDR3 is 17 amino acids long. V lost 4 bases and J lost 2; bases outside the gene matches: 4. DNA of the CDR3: TGTGCCAGTAGTACTGGACTAGCGGGAGGGCCCACAGATACGCAGTATTTT. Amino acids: CASSTGLAGGPTDTQYF.

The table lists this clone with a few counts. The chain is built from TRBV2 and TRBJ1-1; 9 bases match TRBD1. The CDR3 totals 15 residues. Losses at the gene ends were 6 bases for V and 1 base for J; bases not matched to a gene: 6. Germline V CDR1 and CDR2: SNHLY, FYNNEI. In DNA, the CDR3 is TGTGCCAGCAGGATACAGGGGGCCAAGAACACTGAAGCTTTCTTT. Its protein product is CASRIQGAKNTEAFF.

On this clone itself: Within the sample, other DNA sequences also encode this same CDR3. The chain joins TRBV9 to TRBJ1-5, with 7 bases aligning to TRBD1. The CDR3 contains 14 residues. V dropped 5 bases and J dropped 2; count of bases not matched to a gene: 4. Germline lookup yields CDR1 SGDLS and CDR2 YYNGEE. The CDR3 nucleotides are TGTGCCAGCAGTGGAGGACAGGGCAATCAGCCCCAGCATTTT. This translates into CASSGGQGNQPQHF.

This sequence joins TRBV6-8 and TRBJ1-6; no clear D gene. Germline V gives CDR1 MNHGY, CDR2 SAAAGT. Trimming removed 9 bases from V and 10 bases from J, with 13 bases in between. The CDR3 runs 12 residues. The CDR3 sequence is CASEPLGSPLHF. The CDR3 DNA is TGTGCCAGTGAACCGTTGGGCTCACCCCTCCACTTT.

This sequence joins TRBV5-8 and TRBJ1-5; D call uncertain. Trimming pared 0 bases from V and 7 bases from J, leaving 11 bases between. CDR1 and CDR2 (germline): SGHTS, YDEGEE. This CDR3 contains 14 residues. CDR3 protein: CASSLGGGWQPQHF. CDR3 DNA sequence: TGTGCCAGCAGCTTGGGGGGAGGCTGGCAGCCCCAGCATTTT. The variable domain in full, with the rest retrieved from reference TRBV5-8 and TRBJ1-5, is EAGVTQSPTHLIKTRGQQATLRCSPISGHTSVYWYQQALGLGLQFLLWYDEGEERNRGNFPPRFSGRQFPNYSSELNVNALELEDSALYLCASSLGGGWQPQHFGDGTRLSIL.

The CDR3 sequence: CASSDDRNSPLHF. The CDR3 DNA reads as TGTGCCAGCAGTGACGACAGGAATTCACCCCTCCACTTT. V usage is TRBV6-4 and J usage is TRBJ1-6; D is possibly TRBD1 (6 bases). Trimming removed 2 bases at V and 7 bases at J, with 6 bases between. The CDR3 covers 13 residues. Looked up from germline, CDR1 is MRHNA and CDR2 is SNTAGT.

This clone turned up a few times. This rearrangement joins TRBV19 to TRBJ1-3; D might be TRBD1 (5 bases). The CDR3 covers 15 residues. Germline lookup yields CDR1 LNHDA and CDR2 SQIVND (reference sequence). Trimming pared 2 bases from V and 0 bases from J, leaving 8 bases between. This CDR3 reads CASSIQGISGNTIYF. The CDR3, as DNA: TGTGCCAGTAGTATACAGGGTATCTCTGGAAACACCATATATTTT.